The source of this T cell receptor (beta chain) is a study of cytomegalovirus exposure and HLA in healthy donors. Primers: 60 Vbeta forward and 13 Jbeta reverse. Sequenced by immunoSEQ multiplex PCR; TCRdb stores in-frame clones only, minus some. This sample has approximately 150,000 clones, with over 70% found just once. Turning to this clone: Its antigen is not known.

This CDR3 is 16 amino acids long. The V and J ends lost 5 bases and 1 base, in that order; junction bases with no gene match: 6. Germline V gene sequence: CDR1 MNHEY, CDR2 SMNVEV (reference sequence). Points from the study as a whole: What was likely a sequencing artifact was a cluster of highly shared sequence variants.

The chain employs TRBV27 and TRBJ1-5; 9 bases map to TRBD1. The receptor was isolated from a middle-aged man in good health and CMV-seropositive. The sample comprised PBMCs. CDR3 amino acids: CASSPRTGVSNQPQHF. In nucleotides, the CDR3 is TGTGCCAGCAGTCCCAGGACAGGGGTGAGCAATCAGCCCCAGCATTTT.